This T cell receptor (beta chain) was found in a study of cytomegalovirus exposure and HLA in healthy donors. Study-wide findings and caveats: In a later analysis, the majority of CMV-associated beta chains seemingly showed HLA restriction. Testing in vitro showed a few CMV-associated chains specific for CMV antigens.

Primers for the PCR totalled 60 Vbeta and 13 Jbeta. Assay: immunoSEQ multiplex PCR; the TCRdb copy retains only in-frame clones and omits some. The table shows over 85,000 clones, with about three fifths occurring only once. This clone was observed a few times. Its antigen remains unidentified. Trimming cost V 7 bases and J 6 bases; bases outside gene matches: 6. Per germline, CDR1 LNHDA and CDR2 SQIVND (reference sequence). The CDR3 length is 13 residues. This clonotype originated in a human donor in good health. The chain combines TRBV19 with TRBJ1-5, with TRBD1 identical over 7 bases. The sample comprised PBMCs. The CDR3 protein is CASIEGAGQPQHF. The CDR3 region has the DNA TGTGCCAGTATAGAGGGGGCTGGTCAGCCCCAGCATTTT.